This T cell receptor beta chain was obtained from a study of T cell repertoires in cytomegalovirus infection. Background on the study: Public TCR beta signatures provided an indication of both CMV infection and a matching HLA type. Overall study results and limits: In two of eight donors, the top clonotype was HLA-C-restricted CMV-specific.

Remarks on this clonotype: The antigen is undetermined.

Deletions cut 1 base from V and 1 base from J, with 10 bases between. CDR1 is SGHTA and CDR2 is FQGNSA in the germline V gene. The CDR3 length is 15 residues. One entry per CDR3 protein, called by TCRdb with MiXCR from the reads. This table holds some 480,000 distinct CDR3 sequences, 30% to 40% found once. The sequence was collected from a human donor in good health (CMV status not recorded). Some clones in this sample may be carry-over from other donors' samples. The material was cultured PBMCs, obtained from culture after CMV antigen stimulation. The J gene is TRBJ1-2, the V gene TRBV7-2, with unresolved D. The CDR3, as DNA: TGTGCCAGCAGCTTAGTGACAATCTATAACTATGGCTACACCTTC. It yields the protein CASSLVTIYNYGYTF.